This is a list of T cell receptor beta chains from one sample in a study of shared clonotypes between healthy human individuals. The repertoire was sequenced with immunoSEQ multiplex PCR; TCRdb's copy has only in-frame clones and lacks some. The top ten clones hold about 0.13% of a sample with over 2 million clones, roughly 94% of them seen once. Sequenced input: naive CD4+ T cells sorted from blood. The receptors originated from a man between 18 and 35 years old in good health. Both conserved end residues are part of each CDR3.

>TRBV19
CASTGRGPLGANVLTF
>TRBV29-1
CSVERGGTDTQYF
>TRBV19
CASSQPGQGALGYIQYF
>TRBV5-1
CASSLTGNEADTQYF
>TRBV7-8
CASSLDTGTGETQYF
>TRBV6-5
CASSSTVGNIQYF
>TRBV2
CASSPRGGRGLAGGPTGELFF
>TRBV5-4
CASSPTGFYEQYF
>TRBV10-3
CAIRSSSTDTQYF
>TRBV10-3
CAISESEGLGNQPQHF
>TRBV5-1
CASSFSTGANEKLFF
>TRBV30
CASYRGGTETQYF
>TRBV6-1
CASSGTGGNYEQYF
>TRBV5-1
CASSRDREPSTEAFF
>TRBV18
CASSPEGKYEQYF
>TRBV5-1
CASSRDNYEQYF
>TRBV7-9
CASSLAGTNAEAFF
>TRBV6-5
CASRSGNYNSPLHF
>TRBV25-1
CASSEHTGRNTEAFF
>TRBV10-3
CAISDLPDRVDNEQFF
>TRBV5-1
CASSLASGRETQYF
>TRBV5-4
CASSLEVGLTFSYEQYF
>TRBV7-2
CASSWRTVTETEAFF
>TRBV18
CASSQGRDTEAFF
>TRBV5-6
CASSFPGSDTQYF
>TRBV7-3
CASSPGQGSSGYTF
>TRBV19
CASSTRQLNQAKNIQYF
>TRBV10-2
CASGSGFYEQYF
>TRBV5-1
CASSSGSGGGNEQYF
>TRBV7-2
CASSFSPLGYEQYF
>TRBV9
CASSVHSKTEAFF
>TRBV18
CASSPPVSNTGELFF